The 13 T cell receptor beta chains below were found in one sample sequenced in a study of PD-L1 blockade in urothelial cancer. Measured with immunoSEQ multiplex PCR; TCRdb has only the in-frame clones, and not every one. The sample lists tens of thousands of clones; 85% to 95% were seen once. This specimen was PBMCs, taken around atezolizumab (anti-PD-L1) treatment. All receptors come from a man aged 55 to 70 with urothelial cancer.

This chain joins TRBV7-9 and TRBJ2-5, with D perhaps TRBD2 (5 bases). The ends were cut back, 8 bases at V and 1 base at J, with 14 bases in the middle. The CDR3 extends over 14 amino acids. CDR1 SEHNR and CDR2 FQNEAQ come from the germline V gene (reference sequence). Written as DNA, the CDR3 is TGTGCCAGCGGCCCCCGGAGCGGCCAAGAGACCCAGTACTTC. Translating gives CASGPRSGQETQYF.

V is TRBV5-6 and J is TRBJ1-2, with 8 bases fitting TRBD1. Germline assignment: CDR1 SGHDT and CDR2 YYEEEE. The CDR3 contains 15 residues. J gave up 7 bases and V 4 bases, and 12 bases lay outside the gene matches. CDR3 DNA: TGTGCCAGCAGCAACCAACAGGGGGGAGGAATTGGCTACACCTTC. Protein product: CASSNQQGGGIGYTF.

The count of this clone is one. The chain uses TRBV2 and TRBJ2-1, with 13 bases aligning to TRBD2. CDR3 length: 15 residues. V trimming: 9 bases; J trimming: 4 bases; junction bases outside the gene matches: 6. CDR1 SNHLY and CDR2 FYNNEI come from the germline V gene. In nucleotides, the CDR3 is TGTGCCAGTGAGGAACTAGCGGGGGGGTACAATGAGCAGTTCTTC. Encoded protein: CASEELAGGYNEQFF.

The chain couples TRBV30 to TRBJ2-7, with 7 bases fitting TRBD1. After removal of 5 bases from V and 1 base from J, the junction contained 11 bases not matched to a gene. Germline V gene sequence: CDR1 GTSNPN, CDR2 SVGIG (reference sequence). The length of the CDR3 is 15 residues. DNA of the CDR3: TGTGCCTGGTCTCCCGGGACAGTAGAATCCTACGAGCAGTACTTC. Translation gives CAWSPGTVESYEQYF.

As DNA, the CDR3 is TGTGCCAGAAGCGCCCAGAACGGACAGGGACCTTTTAGCAATCAGCCCCAGCATTTT. This sequence encodes CARSAQNGQGPFSNQPQHF. This chain connects TRBV5-3 to TRBJ1-5, with 8 bases fitting TRBD1. TRBV5-3 is sorted into the ORF group, with uncertain function. V dropped 4 bases and J dropped 0; count of bases not matched to a gene: 15. The CDR3 spans 19 residues.

The chain is built from TRBV6-6 and TRBJ2-5; 9 bases are shared with TRBD2. The CDR3 sequence is 15 residues long. Trimming took 7 bases from V and 5 from J; bases not matched to a gene: 11. Germline-derived CDR1 and CDR2 are MNHNY and SVGAGI (reference sequence). The CDR3 spells CASTSAGGREETQYF. DNA of the CDR3: TGTGCCAGCACCTCCGCGGGGGGGCGGGAGGAGACCCAGTACTTC.

This clone was recorded only once. The V gene is TRBV4-2, the J gene TRBJ2-3, with D perhaps matching TRBD1 (7 bases). From germline, CDR1 is LGHNA and CDR2 YNFKEQ. The CDR3 covers 14 residues. Trimming stripped 3 bases from V and 2 bases from J, with 9 bases between. In DNA, the CDR3 is TGTGCCAGCAGCCAGGAGGGGGCCACAGATACGCAGTATTTT. It is translated as CASSQEGATDTQYF.

The chain recombines TRBV5-8 with TRBJ1-4, with D maybe TRBD1 (5 bases). Deletions cut 4 bases from V and 6 bases from J, with 13 bases between. Germline assignment: CDR1 SGHTS and CDR2 YDEGEE. The CDR3 contains 14 residues. The CDR3 loop is CASSRGESYEKLFF. CDR3 DNA sequence: TGTGCCAGCAGCCGGGGGGAGAGTTATGAAAAACTGTTTTTT.

The chain links TRBV29-1 to TRBJ2-7; 9 positions match TRBD1. With V trimmed by 8 bases and J by 7 bases, 12 bases remained unmatched. The V gene's germline CDR1 is SQVTM and CDR2 ANQGSEA. The CDR3 runs 13 residues. CDR3 nucleotide sequence: TGCAGCACGTTGGGGGACAGGGTAGGGGAGCAGTACTTC. Amino acids: CSTLGDRVGEQYF.

This clone was detected only a few times. Here the CDR3 DNA reads TGTGCCAGCAGGGAGACAGGGCGAACTGAAGCTTTCTTT. Residues: CASRETGRTEAFF. The chain employs TRBV6-5 and TRBJ1-1; 7 bases map to TRBD1. Germline CDR1 and CDR2: MNHEY and SVGAGI. The CDR3 has 13 residues. J gave up 5 bases and V 6 bases, and 6 bases lay outside the gene matches.

This rearrangement joins TRBV7-2 to TRBJ2-7; possibly TRBD1 for D (5 bases). This CDR3 is 16 amino acids long. In germline, CDR1 is SGHTA, CDR2 FQGNSA. Trimming took off 5 bases at V and 0 bases at J, with 17 bases between the two ends. This CDR3 is CASSAGPPQGSYEQYF. The CDR3 DNA reads as TGTGCCAGCAGCGCCGGTCCCCCTCAGGGCTCCTACGAGCAGTACTTC.

The rearrangement links TRBV6-6 to TRBJ2-1; TRBD2 matches at 11 bases. Germline trimming cut 0 bases from V and 7 bases from J; bases unmatched to any gene: 5. The CDR3 runs to 16 residues. Germline V gene lookup returns CDR1 MNHNY and CDR2 SVGAGI (reference sequence). The CDR3 here is CASSYSLTSGENEQFF. In nucleotides, the CDR3 is TGTGCCAGCAGTTACTCGCTGACTAGCGGGGAGAATGAGCAGTTCTTC.

The V gene is TRBV5-4, the J gene TRBJ2-3; 7 nucleotides match TRBD2. Unmatched junction bases numbered 1, after V lost 2 bases and J lost 1 base. The CDR3 spans 14 residues. Germline V gives CDR1 SGHNT, CDR2 YYREEE (reference sequence). The CDR3 nucleotides read TGTGCCAGCAGCTTAACTAGCGGCACAGATACGCAGTATTTT. Its protein is CASSLTSGTDTQYF.